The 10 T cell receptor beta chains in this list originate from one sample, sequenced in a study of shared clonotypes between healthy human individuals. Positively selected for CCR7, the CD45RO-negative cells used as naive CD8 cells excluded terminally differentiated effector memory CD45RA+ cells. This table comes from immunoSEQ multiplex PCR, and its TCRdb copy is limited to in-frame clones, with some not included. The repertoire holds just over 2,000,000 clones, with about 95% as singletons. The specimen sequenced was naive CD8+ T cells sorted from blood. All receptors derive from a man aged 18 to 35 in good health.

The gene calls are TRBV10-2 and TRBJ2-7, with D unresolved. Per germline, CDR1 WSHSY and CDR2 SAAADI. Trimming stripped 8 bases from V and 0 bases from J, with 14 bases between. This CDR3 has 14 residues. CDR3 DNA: TGCGCCAGCCTCACCGATACAGTCTCCTACGAGCAGTACTTC. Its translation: CASLTDTVSYEQYF.

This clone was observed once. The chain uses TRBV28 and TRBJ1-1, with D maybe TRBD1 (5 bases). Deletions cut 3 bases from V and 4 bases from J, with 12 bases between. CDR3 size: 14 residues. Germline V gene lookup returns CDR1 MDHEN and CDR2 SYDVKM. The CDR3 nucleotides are TGTGCCAGCAGTTTTTTTCAGGGAGGCACTGAAGCTTTCTTT. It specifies CASSFFQGGTEAFF.

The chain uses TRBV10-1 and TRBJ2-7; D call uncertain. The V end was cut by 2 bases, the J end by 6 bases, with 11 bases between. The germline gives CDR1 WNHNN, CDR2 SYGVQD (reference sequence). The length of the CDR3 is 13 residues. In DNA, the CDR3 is TGCGCCAGCAGTGAGACAAGGGTAGGCGAGCAGTACTTC. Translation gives CASSETRVGEQYF.

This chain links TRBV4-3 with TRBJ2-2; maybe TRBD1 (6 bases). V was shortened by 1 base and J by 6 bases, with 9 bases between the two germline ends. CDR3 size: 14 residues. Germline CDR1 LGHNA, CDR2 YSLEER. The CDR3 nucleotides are TGCGCCAGCAGCCAAGCTACAGGGTCCGGGGAGCTGTTTTTT. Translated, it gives CASSQATGSGELFF.

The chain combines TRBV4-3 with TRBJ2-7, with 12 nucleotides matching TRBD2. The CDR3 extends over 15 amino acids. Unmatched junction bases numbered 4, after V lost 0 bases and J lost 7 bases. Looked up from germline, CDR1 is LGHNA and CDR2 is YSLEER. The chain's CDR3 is CASSQESSGREEQYF. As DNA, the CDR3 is TGCGCCAGCAGCCAAGAGTCTAGCGGGAGGGAAGAGCAGTACTTC.

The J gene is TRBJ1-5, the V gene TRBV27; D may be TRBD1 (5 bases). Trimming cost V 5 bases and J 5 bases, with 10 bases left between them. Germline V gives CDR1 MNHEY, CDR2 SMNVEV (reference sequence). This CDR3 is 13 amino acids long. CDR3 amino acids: CASSLQVYQPQHF. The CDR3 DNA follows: TGTGCCAGCAGTCTACAGGTTTATCAGCCCCAGCATTTT.

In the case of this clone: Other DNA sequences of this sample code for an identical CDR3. In nucleotides, the CDR3 is TGTGCCAGCAGTTATGGCAGCGGCTCCACAGATACGCAGTATTTT. Translated, it gives CASSYGSGSTDTQYF. The chain uses TRBV6-5 and TRBJ2-3, with D possibly TRBD2 on 5 matching bases. This CDR3 is 15 amino acids long. Trimming stripped 3 bases from V and 2 bases from J, with 12 bases between. The V gene's germline CDR1 is MNHEY and CDR2 SVGAGI.

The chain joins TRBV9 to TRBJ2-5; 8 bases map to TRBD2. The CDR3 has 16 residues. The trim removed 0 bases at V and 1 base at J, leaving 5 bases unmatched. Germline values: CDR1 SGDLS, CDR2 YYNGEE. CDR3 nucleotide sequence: TGTGCCAGCAGCGTAGAAGATAGCGGGACCCAAGAGACCCAGTACTTC. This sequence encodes CASSVEDSGTQETQYF.

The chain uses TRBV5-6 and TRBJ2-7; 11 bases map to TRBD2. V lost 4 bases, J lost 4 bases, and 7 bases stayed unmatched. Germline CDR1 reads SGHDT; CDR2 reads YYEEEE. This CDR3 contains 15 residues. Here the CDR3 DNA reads TGTGCCAGCAGCCGCCCCGGGACTAGCGGTTACGAGCAGTACTTC. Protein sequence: CASSRPGTSGYEQYF.

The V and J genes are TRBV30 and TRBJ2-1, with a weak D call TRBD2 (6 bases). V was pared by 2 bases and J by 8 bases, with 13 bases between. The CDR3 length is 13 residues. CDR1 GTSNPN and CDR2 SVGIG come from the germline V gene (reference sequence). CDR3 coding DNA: TGTGCCTGGAGTTCGGGAGCGACTCATGAGCAGTTCTTC. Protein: CAWSSGATHEQFF.